This is a list of T cell receptor beta chains from one sample in a study of cytomegalovirus exposure and HLA in healthy donors. Generated by immunoSEQ multiplex PCR, the TCRdb table keeps only in-frame clones and is missing some. The profile shows roughly 68,000 clones, about 66% of them singletons. Sequenced sample: PBMCs. The origin of the receptors is a man aged 35 to 55 in good health and CMV-seropositive. Each CDR3 is given with its conserved first and last residue. Fields, in order: J gene, D gene, V gene, clone size, CDR3 DNA, CDR3 protein. A D gene is named only where the DNA matches it firmly. The size entry is marked missing in some rows and otherwise reads once, few, many or a size class.

>TRBJ1-1|NA|TRBV9|few
TGTGCCAGCAGTCAGACAGTGATCACTGAAGCTTTCTTT
CASSQTVITEAFF
>TRBJ1-5|NA|TRBV28|NA
TGTGCCAGCTCCCGCCCCAGGTCAGTGGCCCAGCATTTT
CASSRPRSVAQHF
>TRBJ1-5|NA|TRBV28|NA
TGTGCCAGCAGCACTCGGGAAGTCTTGGACAATCAGCCCCAGCATTTT
CASSTREVLDNQPQHF
>TRBJ2-2|TRBD2|TRBV7-6|NA
TGTGCCAGCAGCTTAGCTCCTCCTAGCGGGGGGGCCCCCGGGGAGCTGTTTTTT
CASSLAPPSGGAPGELFF
>TRBJ2-7|NA|TRBV19|NA
TGTGCCAGTAGCCCTACCCGGACAGCCGCTTCCTACGAGCAGTACTTC
CASSPTRTAASYEQYF
>TRBJ2-5|TRBD1|TRBV29-1|NA
TGCAGCGTTGAAGACCAGACAGGGGCCCAAGAGACCCAGTACTTC
CSVEDQTGAQETQYF
>TRBJ1-3|NA|TRBV5-6|few
TGTGCCAGCAGCTTCGGGGGACTCGGAAACACCATATATTTT
CASSFGGLGNTIYF
>TRBJ2-1|TRBD1|TRBV5-1|NA
TGCGCCAGCATCCGGGACAGGAGTAGCAATGAGCAGTTCTTC
CASIRDRSSNEQFF
>TRBJ2-3|NA|TRBV7-3|NA
TGTGCCAGCAGCTTAGAGGGGGGGTACACAGATACGCAGTATTTT
CASSLEGGYTDTQYF
>TRBJ1-1|TRBD1|TRBV18|few
TGTGCCAGCTCACCAAGAGAGGCGGGGCAGGGGGGCACTGAAGCTTTCTTT
CASSPREAGQGGTEAFF
>TRBJ1-1|TRBD1|TRBV28|NA
TGTGCCAGCAGCCCCTGGACAGGGGGAAACACTGAAGCTTTCTTT
CASSPWTGGNTEAFF
>TRBJ2-7|NA|TRBV11-3|few
TGTGCCAGTAGTCACAGGCAGAAGACGGCATACGAGCAGTACTTC
CASSHRQKTAYEQYF
>TRBJ2-5|TRBD1|TRBV7-8|NA
TGTGCCAGCAGCTTAAACAGGGGGCGGGTAGAGACCCAGTACTTC
CASSLNRGRVETQYF
>TRBJ2-7|NA|TRBV27|few
TGTGCCAGCACCCCCCACACAGGGAGCGAGCAGTACTTC
CASTPHTGSEQYF
>TRBJ1-4|NA|TRBV30|NA
TGTGCCTGGAGCGGGGTGCGTGCAACTAATGAAAAACTGTTTTTT
CAWSGVRATNEKLFF
>TRBJ1-3|TRBD1|TRBV18|NA
TGTGCCAGCTCACTACAGGGGGCGAGTGGAAACACCATATATTTT
CASSLQGASGNTIYF